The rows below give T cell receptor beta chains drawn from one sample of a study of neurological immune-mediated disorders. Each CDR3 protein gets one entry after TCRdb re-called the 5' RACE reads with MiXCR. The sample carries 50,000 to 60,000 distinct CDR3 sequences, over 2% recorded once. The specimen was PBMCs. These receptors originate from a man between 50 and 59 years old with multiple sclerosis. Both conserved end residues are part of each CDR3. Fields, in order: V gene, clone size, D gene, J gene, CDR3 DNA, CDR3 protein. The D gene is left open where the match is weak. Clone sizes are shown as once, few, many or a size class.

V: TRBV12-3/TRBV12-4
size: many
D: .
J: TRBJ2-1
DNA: TGTGCCAGCAGCCGGGACTGGAAATCCTACAATGAGCAGTTCTTC
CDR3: CASSRDWKSYNEQFF

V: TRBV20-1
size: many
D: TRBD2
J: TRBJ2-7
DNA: TGCAGTGCTAGGCCTACCGGGACTAGCTTTCCCGAGCAGTACTTC
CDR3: CSARPTGTSFPEQYF

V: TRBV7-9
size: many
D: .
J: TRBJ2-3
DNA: TGTGCCAGCAGCTTAGGATTGGGCACAGATACGCAGTATTTT
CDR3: CASSLGLGTDTQYF

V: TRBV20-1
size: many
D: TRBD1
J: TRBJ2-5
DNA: TGCAGTGCTCCGGGACAGCCACAAGAGACCCAGTACTTC
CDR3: CSAPGQPQETQYF

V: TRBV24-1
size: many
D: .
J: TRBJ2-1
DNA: TGTGCCACCAGTGATTATAATGAGCAGTTCTTC
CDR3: CATSDYNEQFF

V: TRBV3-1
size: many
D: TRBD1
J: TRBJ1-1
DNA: TGTGCCAGCAGCCTAGGGGGCCCGGGCACTGAAGCTTTCTTT
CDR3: CASSLGGPGTEAFF

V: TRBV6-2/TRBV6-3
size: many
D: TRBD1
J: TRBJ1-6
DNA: TGTGCCAGCAGAACACGGACAGGGACGAATTCACCCCTCCACTTT
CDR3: CASRTRTGTNSPLHF

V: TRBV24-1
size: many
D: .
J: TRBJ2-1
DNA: TGTGCCACCAGTGGGGAAGCCTACAATGAGCAGTTCTTC
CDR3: CATSGEAYNEQFF

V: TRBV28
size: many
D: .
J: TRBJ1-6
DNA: TGTGCCAGCAGACCCTATACTGAGAATTCACCCCTCCACTTT
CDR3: CASRPYTENSPLHF

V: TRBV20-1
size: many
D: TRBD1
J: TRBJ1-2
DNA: TGCAGTGCTAGTTCCTCCGGGACAGGTCATGGCTACACCTTC
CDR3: CSASSSGTGHGYTF

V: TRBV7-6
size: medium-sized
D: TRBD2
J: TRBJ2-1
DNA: TGTGCCAGCAGCTTAGCAGCGGGGGGTGGGTTTGAGCAGTTCTTC
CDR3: CASSLAAGGGFEQFF

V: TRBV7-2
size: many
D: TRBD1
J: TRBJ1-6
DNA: TGTGCCAGCAGCTTAGTCCCACCGGGACAGGGCTATTCACCCCTCCACTTT
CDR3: CASSLVPPGQGYSPLHF

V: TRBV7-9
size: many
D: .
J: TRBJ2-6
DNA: TGTGCCAGCAGCAACCCTGGGGCCAACGTCCTGACTTTC
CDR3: CASSNPGANVLTF

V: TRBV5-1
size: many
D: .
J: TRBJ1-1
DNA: TGCGCCAGCAGCTTGGGGGGCAACGCTGAAGCTTTCTTT
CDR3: CASSLGGNAEAFF

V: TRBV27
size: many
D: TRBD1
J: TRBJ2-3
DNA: TGTGCCAGCCAGGGGGTTGCAGATACGCAGTATTTT
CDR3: CASQGVADTQYF

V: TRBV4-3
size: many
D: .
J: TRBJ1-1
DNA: TGCGCCAGCAGCCAAGATCTTAGACTGAACACTGAAGCTTTCTTT
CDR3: CASSQDLRLNTEAFF

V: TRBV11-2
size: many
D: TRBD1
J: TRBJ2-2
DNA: TGTGCTTTGAGGGGGCACACCGGGGAGCTGTTTTTT
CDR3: CALRGHTGELFF

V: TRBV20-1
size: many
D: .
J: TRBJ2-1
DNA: TGCAGTGCAACGGACAGAAACAATGAGCAGTTCTTC
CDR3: CSATDRNNEQFF

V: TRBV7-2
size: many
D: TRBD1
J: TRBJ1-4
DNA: TGTGCCAGCAGCCTGACCGGGACAGGGGCTGAAAAACTGTTTTTT
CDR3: CASSLTGTGAEKLFF

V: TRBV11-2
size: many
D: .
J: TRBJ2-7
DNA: TGTGCCAGCAGCCCACTTAGTGCCGAGGGGGTTTCCTACGAGCAGTACTTC
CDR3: CASSPLSAEGVSYEQYF